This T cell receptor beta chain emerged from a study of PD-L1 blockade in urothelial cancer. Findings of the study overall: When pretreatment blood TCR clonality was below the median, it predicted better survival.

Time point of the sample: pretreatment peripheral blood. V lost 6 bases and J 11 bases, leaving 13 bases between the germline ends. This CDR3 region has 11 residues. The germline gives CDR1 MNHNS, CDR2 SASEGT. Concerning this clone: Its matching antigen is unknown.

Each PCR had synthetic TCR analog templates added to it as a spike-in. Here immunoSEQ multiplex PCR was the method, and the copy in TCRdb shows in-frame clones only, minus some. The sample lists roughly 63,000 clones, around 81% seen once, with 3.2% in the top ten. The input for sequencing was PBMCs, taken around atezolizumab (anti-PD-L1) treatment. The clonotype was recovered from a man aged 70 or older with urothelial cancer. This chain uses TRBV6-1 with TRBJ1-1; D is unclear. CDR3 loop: CASRAWAEAFF. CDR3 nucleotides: TGTGCCAGCAGGGCCTGGGCCGAGGCTTTCTTT.